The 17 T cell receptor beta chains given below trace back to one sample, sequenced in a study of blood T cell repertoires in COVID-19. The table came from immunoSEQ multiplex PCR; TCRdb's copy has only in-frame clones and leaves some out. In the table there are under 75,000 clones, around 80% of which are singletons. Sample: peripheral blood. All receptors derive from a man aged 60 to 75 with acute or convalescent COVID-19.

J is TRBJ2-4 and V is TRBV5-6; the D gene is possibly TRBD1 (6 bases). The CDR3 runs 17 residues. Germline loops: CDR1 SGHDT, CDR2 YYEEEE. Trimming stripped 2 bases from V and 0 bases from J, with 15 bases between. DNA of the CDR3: TGTGCCAGCAGCTTCTATAAGGACAGATTAGCCAAAAACATTCAGTACTTC. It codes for CASSFYKDRLAKNIQYF.

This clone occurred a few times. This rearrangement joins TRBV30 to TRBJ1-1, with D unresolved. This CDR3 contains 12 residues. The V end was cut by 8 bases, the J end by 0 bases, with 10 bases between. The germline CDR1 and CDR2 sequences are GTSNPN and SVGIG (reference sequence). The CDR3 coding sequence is TGTGCCAGATCTAGGTTGAACACTGAAGCTTTCTTT. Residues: CARSRLNTEAFF.

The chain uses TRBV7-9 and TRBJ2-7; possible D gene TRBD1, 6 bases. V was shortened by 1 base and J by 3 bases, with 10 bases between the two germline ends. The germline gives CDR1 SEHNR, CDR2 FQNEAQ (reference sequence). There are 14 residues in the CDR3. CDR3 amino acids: CASSLVGQYYEQYF. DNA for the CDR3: TGTGCCAGCAGCTTAGTAGGACAGTACTACGAGCAGTACTTC.

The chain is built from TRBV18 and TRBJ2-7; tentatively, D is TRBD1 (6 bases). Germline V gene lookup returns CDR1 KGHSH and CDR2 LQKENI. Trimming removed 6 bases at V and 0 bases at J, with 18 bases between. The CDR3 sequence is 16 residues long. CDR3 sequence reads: CASSPTTGKSSYEQYF. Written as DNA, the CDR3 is TGTGCCAGCTCTCCCACGACAGGCAAGAGCTCCTACGAGCAGTACTTC.

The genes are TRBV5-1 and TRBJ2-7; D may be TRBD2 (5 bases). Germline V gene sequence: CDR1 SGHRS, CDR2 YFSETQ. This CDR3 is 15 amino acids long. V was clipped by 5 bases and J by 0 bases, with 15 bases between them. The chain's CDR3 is CASRIASGSSYEQYF. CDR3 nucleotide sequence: TGCGCCAGCAGGATTGCCAGCGGTAGCTCCTACGAGCAGTACTTC.

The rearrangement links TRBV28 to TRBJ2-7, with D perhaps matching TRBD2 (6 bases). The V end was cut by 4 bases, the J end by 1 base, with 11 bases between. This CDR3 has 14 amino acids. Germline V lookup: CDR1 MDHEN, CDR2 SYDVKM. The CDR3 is CASSWGDGSYEQYF. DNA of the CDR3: TGTGCCAGCAGTTGGGGGGACGGGTCCTACGAGCAGTACTTC.

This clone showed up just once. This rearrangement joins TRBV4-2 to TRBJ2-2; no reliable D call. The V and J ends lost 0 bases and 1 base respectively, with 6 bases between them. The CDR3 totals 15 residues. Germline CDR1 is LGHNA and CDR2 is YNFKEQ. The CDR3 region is CASSQDYRNTGELFF. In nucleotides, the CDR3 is TGTGCCAGCAGCCAAGATTACAGGAACACCGGGGAGCTGTTTTTT.

In nucleotides, the CDR3 is TGTGCCAGTAGTGGGGACAGCGGGGGAGCTTTCTTT. Protein product: CASSGDSGGAFF. The V call is TRBV19, the J call TRBJ1-1, with 7 bases fitting TRBD1. Looked up from germline, CDR1 is LNHDA and CDR2 is SQIVND (reference sequence). Unmatched junction bases numbered 7, after V lost 5 bases and J lost 10 bases. CDR3 length: 12 residues.

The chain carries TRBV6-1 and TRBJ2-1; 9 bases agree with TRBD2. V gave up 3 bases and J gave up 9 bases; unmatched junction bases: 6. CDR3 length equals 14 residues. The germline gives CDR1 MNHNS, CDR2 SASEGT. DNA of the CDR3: TGTGCCAGCAGTGAGGATCCTAGCGGGGCTGAGCAGTTCTTC. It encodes CASSEDPSGAEQFF.

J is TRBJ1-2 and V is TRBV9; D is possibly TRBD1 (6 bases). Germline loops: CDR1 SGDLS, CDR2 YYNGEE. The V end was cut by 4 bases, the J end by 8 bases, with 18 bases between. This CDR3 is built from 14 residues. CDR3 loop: CASSSRGGQEGYTF. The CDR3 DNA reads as TGTGCCAGCAGCTCCCGGGGGGGGCAGGAGGGCTACACCTTC.

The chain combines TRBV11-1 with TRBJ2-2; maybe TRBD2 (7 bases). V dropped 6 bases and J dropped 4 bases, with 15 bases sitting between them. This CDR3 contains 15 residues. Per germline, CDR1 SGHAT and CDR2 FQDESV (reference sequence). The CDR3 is CASRFGGPGTGELFF. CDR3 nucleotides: TGTGCCAGCAGATTCGGGGGGCCGGGCACCGGGGAGCTGTTTTTT.

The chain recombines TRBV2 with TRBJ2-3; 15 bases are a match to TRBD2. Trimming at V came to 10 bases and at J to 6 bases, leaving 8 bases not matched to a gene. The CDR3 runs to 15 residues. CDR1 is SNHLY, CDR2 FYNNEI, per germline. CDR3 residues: CATKRTSGGADTQYF. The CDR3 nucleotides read TGTGCCACTAAGAGGACTAGCGGGGGGGCCGATACGCAGTATTTT.

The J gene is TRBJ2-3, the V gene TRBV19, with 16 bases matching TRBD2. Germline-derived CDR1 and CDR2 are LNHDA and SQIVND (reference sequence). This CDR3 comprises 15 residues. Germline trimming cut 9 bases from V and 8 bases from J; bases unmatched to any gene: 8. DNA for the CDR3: TGTGCCAGCTCCGGGACTAGCGGGGGGGTATTTACGCAGTATTTT. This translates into CASSGTSGGVFTQYF.

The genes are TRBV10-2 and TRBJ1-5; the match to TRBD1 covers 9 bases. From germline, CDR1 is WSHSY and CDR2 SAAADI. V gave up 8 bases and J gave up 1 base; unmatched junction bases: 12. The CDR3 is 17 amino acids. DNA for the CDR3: TGCGCCAGCTCCCCCCTTACCGGGACAGGGAGCAATCAGCCCCAGCATTTT. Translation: CASSPLTGTGSNQPQHF.

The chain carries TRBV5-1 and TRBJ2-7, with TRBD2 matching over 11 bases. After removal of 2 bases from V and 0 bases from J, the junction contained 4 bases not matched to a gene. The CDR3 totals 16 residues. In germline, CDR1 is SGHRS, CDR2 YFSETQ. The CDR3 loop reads CASSFTGTSGSYEQYF. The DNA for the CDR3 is TGCGCCAGCAGCTTCACCGGGACTAGCGGCTCCTACGAGCAGTACTTC.

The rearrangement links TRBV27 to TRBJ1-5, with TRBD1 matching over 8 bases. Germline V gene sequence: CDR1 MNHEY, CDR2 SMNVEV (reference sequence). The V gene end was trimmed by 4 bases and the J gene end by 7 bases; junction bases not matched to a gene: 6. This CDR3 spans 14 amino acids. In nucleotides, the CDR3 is TGTGCCAGCAGTTCTACAGGGGGTAGGCAGCCCCAGCATTTT. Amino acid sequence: CASSSTGGRQPQHF.

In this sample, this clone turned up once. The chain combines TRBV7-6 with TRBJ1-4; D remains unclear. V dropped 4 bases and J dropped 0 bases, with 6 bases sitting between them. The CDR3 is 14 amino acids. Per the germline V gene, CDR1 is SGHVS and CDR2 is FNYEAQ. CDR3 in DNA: TGTGCCAGCAGCTCCGAGGCAACTAATGAAAAACTGTTTTTT. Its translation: CASSSEATNEKLFF.